The TCR beta chain described here comes from a study of high-grade serous ovarian cancer treatment subgroups. Tumor tissue was taken before any definitive surgery or chemotherapy was given. The length of the CDR3 is 13 residues. The germline V gene has CDR1 SEHNR and CDR2 FQNEAQ (reference sequence). V was shortened by 1 base and J by 4 bases, with 7 bases between the two germline ends. Produced via immunoSEQ multiplex PCR; TCRdb's table is partial and in-frame only. The sample has thousands of clones; approximately 71% are singletons. This TCR came from a human donor with high-grade serous ovarian cancer. Sequencing input: tumor tissue. The J gene is TRBJ1-1, the V gene TRBV7-9; the D gene is possibly TRBD1 (5 bases). The DNA for the CDR3 is TGTGCCAGCAGCTTAGAGGGGTTCACTGAAGCTTTCTTT. Encoded protein: CASSLEGFTEAFF.